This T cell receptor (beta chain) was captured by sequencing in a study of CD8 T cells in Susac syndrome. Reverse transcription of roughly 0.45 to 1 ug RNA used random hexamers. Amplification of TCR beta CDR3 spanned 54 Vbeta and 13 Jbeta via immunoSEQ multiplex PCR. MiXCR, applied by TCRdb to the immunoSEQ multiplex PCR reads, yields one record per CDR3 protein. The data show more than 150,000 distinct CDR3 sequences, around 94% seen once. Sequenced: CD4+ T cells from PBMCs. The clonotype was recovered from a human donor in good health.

The CDR3 reads CASSGRRTGRNQPQHF. CDR3 bases: TGTGCCAGCAGCGGACGACGGACAGGACGCAATCAGCCCCAGCATTTT. This rearrangement joins TRBV2 to TRBJ1-5; 7 bases map to TRBD1. This CDR3 is built from 16 residues. CDR1 is SNHLY, CDR2 FYNNEI, per germline. V trimming: 6 bases; J trimming: 2 bases; junction bases outside the gene matches: 10.